Listed here is a single T cell receptor (beta chain). Antigen specificity is unknown. Unstimulated regulatory T cells (CD4+CD25+CD127-), CD4+CD25- non-regulatory cells, CD4 and CD8 cells were FACS-sorted from thawed PBMCs. An overnight rest at 37°C with 200 IU/ml IL-2 preceded regulatory T cell sorting from thawed PBMCs. This entry belongs to a study of Tregs in tolerant kidney transplant recipients. The method was immunoSEQ multiplex PCR; TCRdb's version includes in-frame clones alone and lacks a portion of them. The data hold about 20,000 clones, with roughly four fifths observed a single time. Study-level results: Few patients were studied, so findings need validation in larger groups.

Sequenced material: Tregs from blood. This clonotype was obtained from a human donor in good health.

CDR3 coding DNA: TGTGCCAGCAGCTTATTTGGCGGGAGCGGCGGTGAGCAGTTCTTC. Protein product: CASSLFGGSGGEQFF. This chain uses TRBV7-3 with TRBJ2-1, with 7 bases fitting TRBD2. The CDR3 has 15 residues. Trimming cost V 2 bases and J 9 bases; bases outside gene matches: 10. The germline V gene has CDR1 SGHTA and CDR2 FQGTGA.